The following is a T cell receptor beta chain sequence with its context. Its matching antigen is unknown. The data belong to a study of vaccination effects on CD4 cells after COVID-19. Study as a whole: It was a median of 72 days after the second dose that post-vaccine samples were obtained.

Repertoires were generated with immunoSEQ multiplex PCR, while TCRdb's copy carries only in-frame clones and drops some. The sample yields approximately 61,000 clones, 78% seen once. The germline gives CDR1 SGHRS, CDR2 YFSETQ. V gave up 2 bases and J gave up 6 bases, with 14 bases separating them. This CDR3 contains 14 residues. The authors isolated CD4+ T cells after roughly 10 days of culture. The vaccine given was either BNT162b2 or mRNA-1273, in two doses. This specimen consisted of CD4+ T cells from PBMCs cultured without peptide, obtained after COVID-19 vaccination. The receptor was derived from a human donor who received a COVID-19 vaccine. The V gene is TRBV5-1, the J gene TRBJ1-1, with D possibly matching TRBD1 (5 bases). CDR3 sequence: CASSFGPGGAEAFF. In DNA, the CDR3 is TGCGCCAGCAGCTTCGGACCCGGAGGGGCTGAAGCTTTCTTT.